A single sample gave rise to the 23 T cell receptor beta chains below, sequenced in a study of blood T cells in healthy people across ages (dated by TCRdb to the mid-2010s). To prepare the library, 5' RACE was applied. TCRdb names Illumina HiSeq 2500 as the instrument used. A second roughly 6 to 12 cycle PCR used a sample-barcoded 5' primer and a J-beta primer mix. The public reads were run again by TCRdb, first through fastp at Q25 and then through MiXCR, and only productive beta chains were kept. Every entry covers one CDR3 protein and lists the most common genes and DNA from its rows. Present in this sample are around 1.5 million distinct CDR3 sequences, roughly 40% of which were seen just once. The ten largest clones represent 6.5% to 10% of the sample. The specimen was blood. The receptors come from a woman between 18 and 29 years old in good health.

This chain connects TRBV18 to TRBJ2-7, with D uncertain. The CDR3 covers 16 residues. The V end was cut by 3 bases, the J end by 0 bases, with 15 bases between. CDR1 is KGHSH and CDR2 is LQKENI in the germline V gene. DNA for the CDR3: TGTGCCAGCTCACCGGCCATACTGGGAAACTCCTACGAGCAGTACTTC. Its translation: CASSPAILGNSYEQYF.

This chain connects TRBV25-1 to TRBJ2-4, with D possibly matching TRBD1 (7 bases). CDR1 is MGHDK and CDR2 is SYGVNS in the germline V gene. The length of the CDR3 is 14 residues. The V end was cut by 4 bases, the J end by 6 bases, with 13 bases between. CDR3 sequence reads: CASSVSGGTNIQYF. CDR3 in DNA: TGTGCCAGCAGTGTCTCAGGGGGGACAAACATTCAGTACTTC.

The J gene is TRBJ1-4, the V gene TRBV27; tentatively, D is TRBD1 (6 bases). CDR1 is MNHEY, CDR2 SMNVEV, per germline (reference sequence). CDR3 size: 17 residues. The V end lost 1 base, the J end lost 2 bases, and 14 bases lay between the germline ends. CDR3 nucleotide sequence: TGTGCCAGCAGTTTATATGGGGGCGGGCCCACTAATGAAAAACTGTTTTTT. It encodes CASSLYGGGPTNEKLFF. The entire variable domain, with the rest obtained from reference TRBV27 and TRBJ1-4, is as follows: EAQVTQNPRYLITVTGKKLTVTCSQNMNHEYMSWYRQDPGLGLRQIYYSMNVEVTDKGDVPEGYKVSRKEKRNFPLILESPSPNQTSLYFCASSLYGGGPTNEKLFFGSGTQLSVL.

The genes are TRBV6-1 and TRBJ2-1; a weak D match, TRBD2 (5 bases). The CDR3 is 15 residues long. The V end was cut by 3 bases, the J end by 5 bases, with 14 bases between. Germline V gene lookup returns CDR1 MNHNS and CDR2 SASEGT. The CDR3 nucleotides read TGTGCCAGCAGTGACGGCCTAGGAGGAGACAATGAGCAGTTCTTC. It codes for CASSDGLGGDNEQFF.

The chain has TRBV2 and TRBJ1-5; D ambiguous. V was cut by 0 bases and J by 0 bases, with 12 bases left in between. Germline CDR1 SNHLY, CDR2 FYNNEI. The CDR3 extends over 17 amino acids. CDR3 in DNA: TGTGCCAGCAGTGAAGCGCTTCCGGGCCCTAGCAATCAGCCCCAGCATTTT. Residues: CASSEALPGPSNQPQHF. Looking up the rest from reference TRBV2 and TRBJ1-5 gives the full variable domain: EPEVTQTPSHQVTQMGQEVILRCVPISNHLYFYWYRQILGQKVEFLVSFYNNEISEKSEIFDDQFSVERPDGSNFTLKIRSTKLEDSAMYFCASSEALPGPSNQPQHFGDGTRLSIL.

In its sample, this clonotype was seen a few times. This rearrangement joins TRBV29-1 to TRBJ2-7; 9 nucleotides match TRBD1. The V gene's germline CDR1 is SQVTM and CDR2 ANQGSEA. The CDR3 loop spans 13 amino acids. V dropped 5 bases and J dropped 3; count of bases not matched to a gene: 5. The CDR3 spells CSVPGTGYYEQYF. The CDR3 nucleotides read TGCAGCGTTCCCGGGACAGGGTACTACGAGCAGTACTTC.

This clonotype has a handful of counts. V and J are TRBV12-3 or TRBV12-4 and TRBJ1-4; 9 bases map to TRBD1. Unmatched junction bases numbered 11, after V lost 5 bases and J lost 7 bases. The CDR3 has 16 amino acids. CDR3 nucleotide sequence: TGTGCCAGCAGTCTCTACCCCGGACAGGGGCTTGAAAAACTGTTTTTT. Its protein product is CASSLYPGQGLEKLFF.

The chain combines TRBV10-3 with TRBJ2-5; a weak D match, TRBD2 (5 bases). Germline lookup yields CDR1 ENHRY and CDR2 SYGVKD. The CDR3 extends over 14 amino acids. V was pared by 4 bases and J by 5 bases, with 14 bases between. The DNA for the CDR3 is TGTGCCATCAGTGGAGGGCCACAGATGGAGACCCAGTACTTC. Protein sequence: CAISGGPQMETQYF.

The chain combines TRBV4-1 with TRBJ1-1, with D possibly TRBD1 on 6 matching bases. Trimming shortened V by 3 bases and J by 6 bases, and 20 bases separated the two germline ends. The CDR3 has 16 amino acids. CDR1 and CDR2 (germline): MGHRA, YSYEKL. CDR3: CASSQVQGSSLSEAFF. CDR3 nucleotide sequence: TGCGCCAGCAGCCAGGTACAGGGTAGCTCGTTATCTGAAGCTTTCTTT.

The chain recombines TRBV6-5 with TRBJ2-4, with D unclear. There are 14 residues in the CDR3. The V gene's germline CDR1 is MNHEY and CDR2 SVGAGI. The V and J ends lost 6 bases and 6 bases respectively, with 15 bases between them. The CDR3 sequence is CASRSGTWRNIQYF. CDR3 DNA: TGTGCCAGCAGATCTGGAACGTGGCGAAACATTCAGTACTTC.

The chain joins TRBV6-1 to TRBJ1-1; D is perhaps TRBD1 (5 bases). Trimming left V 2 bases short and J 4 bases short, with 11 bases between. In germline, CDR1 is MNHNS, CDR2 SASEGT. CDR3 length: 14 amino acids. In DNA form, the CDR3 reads TGTGCCAGCAGTGAAATCGGAAGGGGCACTGAAGCTTTCTTT. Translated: CASSEIGRGTEAFF.

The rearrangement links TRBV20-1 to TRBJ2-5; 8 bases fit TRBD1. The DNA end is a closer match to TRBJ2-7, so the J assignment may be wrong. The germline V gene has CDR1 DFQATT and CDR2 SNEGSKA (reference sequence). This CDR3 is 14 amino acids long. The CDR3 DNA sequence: TGCAGTGCTAGGGAAAGACAGGGGCTGTACGAGCAGTACTTC. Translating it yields CSARERQGLYEQYF.

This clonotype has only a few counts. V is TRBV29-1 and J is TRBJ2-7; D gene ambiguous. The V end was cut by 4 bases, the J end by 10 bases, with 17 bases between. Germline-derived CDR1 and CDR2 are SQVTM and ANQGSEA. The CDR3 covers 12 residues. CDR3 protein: CSVVVGNREQYF. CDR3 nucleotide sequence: TGCAGCGTTGTCGTTGGGAACCGAGAACAGTACTTC.

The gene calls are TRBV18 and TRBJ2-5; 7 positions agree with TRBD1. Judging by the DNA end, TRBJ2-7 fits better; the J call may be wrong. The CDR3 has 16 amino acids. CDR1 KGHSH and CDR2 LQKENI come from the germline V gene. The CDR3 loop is CASSPASGGLFYEQYF. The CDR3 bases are TGTGCCAGCTCACCGGCGTCAGGGGGTTTGTTCTACGAGCAGTACTTC.

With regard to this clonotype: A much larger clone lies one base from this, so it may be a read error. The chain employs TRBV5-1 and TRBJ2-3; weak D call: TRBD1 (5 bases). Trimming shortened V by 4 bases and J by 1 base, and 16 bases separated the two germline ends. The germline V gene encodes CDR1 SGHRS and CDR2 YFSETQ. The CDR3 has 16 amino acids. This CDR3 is CASSPPSWGGTDTQYF. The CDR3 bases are TGCGCCAGCAGCCCGCCGTCGTGGGGCGGCACAGATACGCAGTATTTT. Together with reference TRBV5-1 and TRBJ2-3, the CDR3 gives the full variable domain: KAGVTQTPRYLIKTRGQQVTLSCSPISGHRSVSWYQQTPGQGLQFLFEYFSETQRNKGNFPGRFSGRQFSNSRSEMNVSTLELGDSALYLCASSPPSWGGTDTQYFGPGTRLTVL.

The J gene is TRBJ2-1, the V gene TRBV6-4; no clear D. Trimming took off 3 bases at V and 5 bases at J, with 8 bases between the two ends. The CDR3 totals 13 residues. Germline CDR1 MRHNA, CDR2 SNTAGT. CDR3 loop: CASSESANNEQFF. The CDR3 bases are TGTGCCAGCAGTGAATCCGCTAACAATGAGCAGTTCTTC.

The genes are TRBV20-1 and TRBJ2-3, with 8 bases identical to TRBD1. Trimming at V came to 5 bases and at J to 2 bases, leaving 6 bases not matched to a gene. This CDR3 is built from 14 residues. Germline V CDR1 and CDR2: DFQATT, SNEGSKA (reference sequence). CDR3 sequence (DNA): TGCAGTGCTCCCCAGGGGGCACACACAGATACGCAGTATTTT. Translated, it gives CSAPQGAHTDTQYF.

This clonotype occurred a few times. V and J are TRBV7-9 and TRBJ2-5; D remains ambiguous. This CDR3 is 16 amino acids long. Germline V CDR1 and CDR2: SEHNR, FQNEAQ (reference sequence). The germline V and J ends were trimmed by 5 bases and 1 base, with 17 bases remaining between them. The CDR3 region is CASSPGRPISQETQYF. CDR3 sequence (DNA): TGTGCCAGCAGCCCTGGGCGACCGATCTCCCAAGAGACCCAGTACTTC.

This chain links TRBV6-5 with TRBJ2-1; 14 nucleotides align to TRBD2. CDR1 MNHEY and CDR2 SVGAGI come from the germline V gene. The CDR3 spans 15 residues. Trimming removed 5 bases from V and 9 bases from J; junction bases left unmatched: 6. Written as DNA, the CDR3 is TGTGCCAGCAGTCGTCCGGGACTAGCGGGAGCTGAGCAGTTCTTC. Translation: CASSRPGLAGAEQFF.

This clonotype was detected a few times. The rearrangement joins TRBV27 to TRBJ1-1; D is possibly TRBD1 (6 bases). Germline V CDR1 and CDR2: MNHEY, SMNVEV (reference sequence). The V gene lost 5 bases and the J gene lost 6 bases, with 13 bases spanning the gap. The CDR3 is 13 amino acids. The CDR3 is CASSLRGDPEAFF. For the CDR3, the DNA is TGTGCCAGCAGTCTAAGGGGGGACCCTGAAGCTTTCTTT.

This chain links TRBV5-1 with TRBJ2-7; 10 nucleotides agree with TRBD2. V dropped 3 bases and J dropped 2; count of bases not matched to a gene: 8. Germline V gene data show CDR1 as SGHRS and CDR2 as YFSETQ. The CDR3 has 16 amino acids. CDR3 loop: CASSSSGTSDPYEQYF. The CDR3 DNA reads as TGCGCCAGCAGCTCCTCCGGGACTAGCGATCCCTACGAGCAGTACTTC. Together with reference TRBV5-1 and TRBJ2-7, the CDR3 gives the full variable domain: KAGVTQTPRYLIKTRGQQVTLSCSPISGHRSVSWYQQTPGQGLQFLFEYFSETQRNKGNFPGRFSGRQFSNSRSEMNVSTLELGDSALYLCASSSSGTSDPYEQYFGPGTRLTVT.

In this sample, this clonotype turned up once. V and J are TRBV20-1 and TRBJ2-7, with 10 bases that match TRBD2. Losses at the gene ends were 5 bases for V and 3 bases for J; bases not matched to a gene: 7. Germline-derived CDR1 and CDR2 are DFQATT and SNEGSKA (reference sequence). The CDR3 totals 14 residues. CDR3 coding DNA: TGCAGTGCTCCTCTAGCGGGAGCGGACTACGAGCAGTACTTC. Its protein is CSAPLAGADYEQYF.

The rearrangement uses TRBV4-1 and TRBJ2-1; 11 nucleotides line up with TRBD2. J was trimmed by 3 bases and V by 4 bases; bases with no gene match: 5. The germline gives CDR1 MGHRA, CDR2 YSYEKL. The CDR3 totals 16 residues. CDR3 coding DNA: TGCGCCAGCAGCCCGAAGGGACTAGCGGACTACAATGAGCAGTTCTTC. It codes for CASSPKGLADYNEQFF.